These 14 T cell receptor beta chains were sequenced from one sample in a study of control samples from healthy donors and cancer patients. TCRdb keeps only in-frame clones here, not all; method: immunoSEQ multiplex PCR. The sample yields about 54,000 clones, nearly 96% seen once. The sequenced sample was blood. These receptors were obtained from a woman aged 25 to 45 in good health.

The gene calls are TRBV7-8 and TRBJ1-2; tentatively, D is TRBD1 (5 bases). Trimming shortened V by 1 base and J by 2 bases, and 8 bases separated the two germline ends. This CDR3 is built from 14 residues. The V gene's germline CDR1 is SGHVS and CDR2 FQNEAQ. The CDR3 spells CASSLVGTNYGYTF. DNA of the CDR3: TGTGCCAGCAGCTTAGTGGGGACCAACTATGGCTACACCTTC. The whole variable domain, filled in from reference TRBV7-8 and TRBJ1-2, reads GAGVSQSPRYKVAKRGQDVALRCDPISGHVSLFWYQQALGQGPEFLTYFQNEAQLDKSGLPSDRFFAERPEGSVSTLKIQRTQQEDSAVYLCASSLVGTNYGYTFGSGTRLTVV.

The V call is TRBV29-1, the J call TRBJ1-2; D is uncertain. The V and J ends lost 4 bases and 10 bases respectively, with 4 bases between them. The CDR3 length is 8 residues. CDR1 is SQVTM, CDR2 ANQGSEA, per germline. The CDR3 spells CSVGDYTF. CDR3 sequence (DNA): TGCAGCGTTGGAGACTACACCTTC.

This chain links TRBV5-4 with TRBJ1-3, with no clear D. Germline CDR1 and CDR2: SGHNT and YYREEE (reference sequence). V shed 2 bases and J shed 4 bases, with 7 bases lying between them. The CDR3 totals 13 residues. The CDR3 loop reads CASSFRAGNTIYF. In nucleotides, the CDR3 is TGTGCCAGCAGCTTCCGCGCAGGAAACACCATATATTTT.

The chain employs TRBV19 and TRBJ2-7; D is possibly TRBD2 (7 bases). The V end lost 3 bases, the J end lost 2 bases, and 14 bases lay between the germline ends. CDR3 size: 15 residues. Germline V gene sequence: CDR1 LNHDA, CDR2 SQIVND (reference sequence). CDR3 DNA: TGTGCCAGTAGTATCACGGGGGGCGGTACCTACGAGCAGTACTTC. It translates to CASSITGGGTYEQYF.

This chain links TRBV5-1 with TRBJ2-5, with a tentative D call TRBD2 (5 bases). With 4 bases removed from V and 0 bases from J, the gap between germline ends came to 19 bases. The CDR3 sequence is 17 residues long. CDR1 is SGHRS and CDR2 is YFSETQ in the germline V gene. CDR3: CASSPSFSWEYQETQYF. CDR3 DNA sequence: TGCGCCAGCAGCCCCTCCTTTTCTTGGGAGTACCAAGAGACCCAGTACTTC.

The chain joins TRBV12-5 to TRBJ1-2; possibly TRBD1 for D (5 bases). CDR3 length equals 14 residues. V gave up 3 bases and J gave up 4 bases, with 12 bases separating them. Looked up from germline, CDR1 is LGHNT and CDR2 is FRNRAP. The CDR3 loop reads CASGFAGAGYGYTF. In DNA form, the CDR3 reads TGTGCTAGTGGTTTCGCCGGGGCGGGCTATGGCTACACCTTC.

CDR3 amino acids: CAISERTGMTDTQYF. CDR3 coding DNA: TGTGCCATCAGTGAACGGACAGGGATGACAGATACGCAGTATTTT. J is TRBJ2-3 and V is TRBV10-3; 8 nucleotides agree with TRBD1. Germline values: CDR1 ENHRY, CDR2 SYGVKD. Unmatched junction bases numbered 5, after V lost 3 bases and J lost 3 bases. The CDR3 runs to 15 residues.

The chain carries TRBV2 and TRBJ2-2; D remains ambiguous. V dropped 3 bases and J dropped 8 bases, with 7 bases sitting between them. CDR1 is SNHLY and CDR2 is FYNNEI in the germline V gene. The CDR3 has 12 amino acids. CDR3 in amino acids: CASSETGGELFF. In DNA, the CDR3 is TGTGCCAGCAGTGAGACTGGGGGGGAGCTGTTTTTT.

V usage is TRBV6-4 and J usage is TRBJ1-1; TRBD1 might be the D (6 bases). The V gene's germline CDR1 is MRHNA and CDR2 SNTAGT. The CDR3 sequence is 12 residues long. V gave up 8 bases and J gave up 5 bases, with 12 bases separating them. The CDR3 loop reads CASRTVTTEAFF. DNA for the CDR3: TGTGCCAGCCGGACAGTTACAACTGAAGCTTTCTTT.

This chain links TRBV27 with TRBJ2-1; tentatively, D is TRBD1 (5 bases). The germline V gene has CDR1 MNHEY and CDR2 SMNVEV (reference sequence). CDR3 length: 14 amino acids. Deletions cut 6 bases from V and 7 bases from J, with 16 bases between. CDR3 nucleotides: TGTGCCAGCAGCAATATAGGGGCCGGGAATGAGCAGTTCTTC. It codes for CASSNIGAGNEQFF.

The rearrangement joins TRBV27 to TRBJ2-1; D is ambiguous. V was shortened by 1 base and J by 2 bases, with 3 bases between the two germline ends. The CDR3 is 13 amino acids. Germline V gene sequence: CDR1 MNHEY, CDR2 SMNVEV (reference sequence). CDR3 in DNA: TGTGCCAGCAGTTTATGGGCCTACAATGAGCAGTTCTTC. Protein product: CASSLWAYNEQFF.

The rearrangement joins TRBV4-1 to TRBJ2-6, with TRBD1 as a possible D gene (6 bases). Trimming cost V 4 bases and J 2 bases, with 12 bases left between them. Germline V gives CDR1 MGHRA, CDR2 YSYEKL. This CDR3 contains 16 residues. The CDR3 is CASSLSTGTGANVLTF. CDR3 DNA sequence: TGCGCCAGCAGCCTATCTACAGGGACTGGGGCCAACGTCCTGACTTTC.

This rearrangement joins TRBV30 to TRBJ1-6; D is undetermined. The germline CDR1 and CDR2 sequences are GTSNPN and SVGIG (reference sequence). CDR3 size: 15 residues. V was pared by 3 bases and J by 5 bases, with 14 bases between. Here the CDR3 reads CAWRSATPNNSPLHF. The CDR3 DNA reads as TGTGCCTGGAGGAGCGCAACCCCTAATAATTCACCCCTCCACTTT.

The genes are TRBV11-1 and TRBJ1-1; D gene ambiguous. This CDR3 region has 11 residues. Germline assignment: CDR1 SGHAT and CDR2 FQDESV (reference sequence). Trimming removed 3 bases at V and 8 bases at J, with 7 bases between. CDR3 region: CASSFASEAFF. The CDR3 region has the DNA TGTGCCAGCAGCTTCGCCTCGGAAGCTTTCTTT.